Listed here are 19 T cell receptor beta chains from one sample, sequenced in a study of regulatory T cells in long-lasting Graves disease. CDR3-region Arm-PCR and iRepertoire HTBI primers produced the TCR beta libraries. TCRdb fed the multiplex PCR reads into MiXCR, producing one record per CDR3 protein. The data show 400,000 to 600,000 distinct CDR3 sequences, roughly a fifth seen once. Regarding time point: persistent/refractory GD, antithyroid drugs over 5 years with positive TRAb. Following extraction of RNA from PBMCs, that RNA was used to make the TCR library. Sequencing was performed on peripheral blood mononuclear cells (PBMCs), taken when the disease was refractory, from a patient treated with antithyroid drugs. The source is a female donor with Graves disease.

The V gene is TRBV5-4, the J gene TRBJ2-3; no definite D call. Trimming pared 4 bases from V and 4 bases from J, leaving 7 bases between. The CDR3 has 12 residues. Germline V CDR1 and CDR2: SGHNT, YYREEE (reference sequence). The CDR3 DNA is TGTGCCAGCAGCCCTGTCGCAGATACGCAGTATTTT. Protein sequence: CASSPVADTQYF. Looking up the rest from reference TRBV5-4 and TRBJ2-3 gives the full variable domain: ETGVTQSPTHLIKTRGQQVTLRCSSQSGHNTVSWYQQALGQGPQFIFQYYREEENGRGNFPPRFSGLQFPNYSSELNVNALELDDSALYLCASSPVADTQYFGPGTRLTVL.

This clonotype was seen at least ten times. This chain joins TRBV13 and TRBJ2-7; 10 bases are shared with TRBD2. Looked up from germline, CDR1 is PRHDT and CDR2 is FYEKMQ (reference sequence). This CDR3 region has 16 residues. V lost 3 bases, J lost 0 bases, and 5 bases stayed unmatched. CDR3 in DNA: TGTGCCAGCAGCTTCGGTAGCGGGAGGAGCTCCTACGAGCAGTACTTC. Its translation is CASSFGSGRSSYEQYF.

Ten or more counts support this clonotype. The rearrangement joins TRBV28 to TRBJ1-5; the D gene is possibly TRBD1 (5 bases). This CDR3 has 17 amino acids. Germline V gene data show CDR1 as MDHEN and CDR2 as SYDVKM. The germline V and J ends were trimmed by 4 bases and 2 bases, with 18 bases remaining between them. CDR3 in amino acids: CASSSLGKGGGNQPQHF. CDR3 DNA: TGTGCCAGCAGTTCCCTAGGGAAGGGAGGGGGCAATCAGCCCCAGCATTTT.

The chain combines TRBV20-1 with TRBJ2-7; 7 bases map to TRBD2. The ends lost 6 bases at V and 6 bases at J; junction bases unmatched: 8. The CDR3 runs 12 residues. The germline V gene encodes CDR1 DFQATT and CDR2 SNEGSKA (reference sequence). Here the CDR3 reads CSAPRGVGEQYF. DNA for the CDR3: TGCAGTGCGCCTCGGGGGGTTGGCGAGCAGTACTTC.

This clonotype was seen more than once but under ten times. The CDR3 here is CSARLAGVDAMETQYF. The CDR3 DNA follows: TGCAGTGCTAGGCTAGCGGGAGTTGATGCGATGGAGACCCAGTACTTC. The chain carries TRBV20-1 and TRBJ2-5; 10 bases match TRBD2. The CDR3 length is 16 residues. CDR1 DFQATT and CDR2 SNEGSKA come from the germline V gene (reference sequence). V lost 3 bases and J lost 5; bases outside the gene matches: 12.

This clonotype was seen ten or more times. This chain connects TRBV7-3 to TRBJ2-7, with 10 nucleotides matching TRBD1. Germline CDR1 is SGHTA and CDR2 is FQGTGA. Trimming at V came to 5 bases and at J to 6 bases, leaving 4 bases not matched to a gene. This CDR3 contains 13 residues. The CDR3 region has the DNA TGTGCCAGCAGCGCCTGGACAGGGGGCGAGCAGTACTTC. This sequence encodes CASSAWTGGEQYF.

This clonotype was detected only a few times. The chain links TRBV28 to TRBJ1-5; 7 bases map to TRBD1. The CDR3 has 17 amino acids. Germline loops: CDR1 MDHEN, CDR2 SYDVKM. Trimming took 5 bases from V and 4 from J; bases not matched to a gene: 14. The CDR3 reads CASSTIFRGTVNQPQHF. CDR3 bases: TGTGCCAGCAGTACGATCTTCCGCGGGACAGTAAATCAGCCCCAGCATTTT.

Worth noting for this clonotype: At one of its ends the junction is not consistent with the germline gene, which may arise from a read error. CDR3 sequence reads: CASSFASGPTYVQYF. Written as DNA, the CDR3 is TGTGCCAGCAGTTTTGCGAGCGGACCAACCTACGTGCAGTACTTC. The genes are TRBV28 and TRBJ2-7; possibly TRBD2 for D (5 bases). Germline CDR1 MDHEN, CDR2 SYDVKM. The CDR3 sequence is 15 residues long.

Worth noting for this clonotype: The conserved final phenylalanine or tryptophan is absent from the CDR3, which likely points to a read error. The genes are TRBV27 and TRBJ2-5, with 7 bases identical to TRBD1. Germline trimming cut 2 bases from V and 8 bases from J; bases unmatched to any gene: 11. Germline CDR1 reads MNHEY; CDR2 reads SMNVEV (reference sequence). There are 15 residues in the CDR3. CDR3 region: CASSLERGPVVTQYL. DNA for the CDR3: TGTGCCAGCAGTTTAGAGAGGGGGCCCGTAGTCACCCAGTACCTC.

This clonotype was counted at least ten times. The rearrangement links TRBV27 to TRBJ1-2; 9 positions agree with TRBD1. After removal of 0 bases from V and 8 bases from J, the junction contained 7 bases not matched to a gene. The CDR3 has 15 amino acids. Germline CDR1 MNHEY, CDR2 SMNVEV (reference sequence). Written as DNA, the CDR3 is TGTGCCAGCAGTTTATCGTGGACAGGGGCGCAAGGCTACACCTTC. It specifies CASSLSWTGAQGYTF.

The table lists this clonotype with many counts. The chain recombines TRBV6-2 or TRBV6-3 with TRBJ1-1; D is perhaps TRBD1 (6 bases). Trimming removed 2 bases at V and 4 bases at J, with 26 bases between. This CDR3 spans 19 amino acids. Germline loops: CDR1 MNHEY, CDR2 SVGEGT. The CDR3 region is CASSYVGGPTGMVGTEAFF. CDR3 nucleotides: TGTGCCAGCAGTTACGTCGGGGGACCTACAGGGATGGTTGGCACTGAAGCTTTCTTT.

In its sample, this clonotype was seen many times. The CDR3 loop reads CASSKDGSNQPQHF. The CDR3 DNA sequence: TGCGCCAGCAGTAAGGACGGAAGCAATCAGCCCCAGCATTTT. The chain joins TRBV5-1 to TRBJ1-5; no definite D call. From germline, CDR1 is SGHRS and CDR2 YFSETQ. The CDR3 is 14 amino acids. Trimming removed 5 bases from V and 1 base from J, with 10 bases in between.

Note on this clonotype: This may come from a read error, since a much larger clone is one base off. The chain joins TRBV30 to TRBJ1-1; no definite D call. Germline CDR1 GTSNPN, CDR2 SVGIG (reference sequence). CDR3 length: 11 residues. V was cut by 2 bases and J by 4 bases, with 5 bases left in between. As DNA, the CDR3 is TGTGCCTGGAGTTGGAGCACTGAAGCTTTCTTT. Amino acid sequence: CAWSWSTEAFF.

The genes are TRBV7-9 and TRBJ1-4, with a possible D match to TRBD1 (5 bases). Trimming stripped 5 bases from V and 5 bases from J, with 15 bases between. There are 15 residues in the CDR3. Germline V lookup: CDR1 SEHNR, CDR2 FQNEAQ (reference sequence). The CDR3 DNA reads TGTGCCAGCAGCCCACCCGGGACGGAAAATGAAAAACTGTTTTTT. Translation gives CASSPPGTENEKLFF.

In this sample, this clonotype turned up many times. V is TRBV2 and J is TRBJ2-7, with D unresolved. Germline V gives CDR1 SNHLY, CDR2 FYNNEI. The CDR3 extends over 11 amino acids. The V end was cut by 7 bases, the J end by 6 bases, with 10 bases between. The CDR3 DNA reads as TGTGCCAGCACGCAGTCATCCGAGCAGTACTTC. The encoded protein is CASTQSSEQYF.

In this sample, this clonotype turned up a few times. The chain has TRBV24-1 and TRBJ2-2; 9 bases fit TRBD1. With 2 bases clipped from V and 2 bases from J, the junction kept 2 bases outside the gene matches. The CDR3 loop spans 16 amino acids. In germline, CDR1 is KGHDR, CDR2 SFDVKD. The chain's CDR3 is CATSDSDRGNTGELFF. DNA of the CDR3: TGTGCCACCAGTGATTCGGACAGGGGTAACACCGGGGAGCTGTTTTTT.

Notes on this clonotype: A much bigger clone sits one base away, suggesting this may be a read error. The rearrangement uses TRBV7-2 and TRBJ2-5, with TRBD2 matching 11 bases. CDR1 is SGHTA and CDR2 is FQGNSA in the germline V gene. The length of the CDR3 is 15 residues. This CDR3 is CASSSRLAGGETLYF. The CDR3 coding sequence is TGTGCCAGCAGCTCGAGGCTAGCGGGGGGTGAGACCCTGTACTTC.

This clonotype was seen ten or more times. The chain links TRBV7-6 to TRBJ1-2; maybe TRBD1 (6 bases). Germline lookup yields CDR1 SGHVS and CDR2 FNYEAQ. CDR3 size: 15 residues. Trimming left V 1 base short and J 3 bases short, with 12 bases between. The CDR3 DNA sequence: TGTGCCAGCAGCTTAGGAACAGGGTTGGACTATGGCTACACCTTC. Protein sequence: CASSLGTGLDYGYTF. The full variable domain, rest sourced from reference TRBV7-6 and TRBJ1-2, is GAGVSQSPRYKVTKRGQDVALRCDPISGHVSLYWYRQALGQGPEFLTYFNYEAQQDKSGLPNDRFSAERPEGSISTLTIQRTEQRDSAMYRCASSLGTGLDYGYTFGSGTRLTVV.

The sample holds many counts of this clonotype. The J gene is TRBJ2-7, the V gene TRBV7-9; D tentatively fits TRBD1 or TRBD2 (5 bases each). Germline values: CDR1 SEHNR, CDR2 FQNEAQ (reference sequence). The V and J ends lost 6 bases and 4 bases respectively, with 16 bases between them. CDR3 length: 14 amino acids. Here the CDR3 reads CASSSGQGFYEQYF. CDR3 nucleotides: TGTGCCAGCAGTTCGGGGCAGGGTTTTTACGAGCAGTACTTC. The full variable domain, completed using reference TRBV7-9 and TRBJ2-7, is DTGVSQNPRHKITKRGQNVTFRCDPISEHNRLYWYRQTLGQGPEFLTYFQNEAQLEKSRLLSDRFSAERPKGSFSTLEIQRTEQGDSAMYLCASSSGQGFYEQYFGPGTRLTVT.